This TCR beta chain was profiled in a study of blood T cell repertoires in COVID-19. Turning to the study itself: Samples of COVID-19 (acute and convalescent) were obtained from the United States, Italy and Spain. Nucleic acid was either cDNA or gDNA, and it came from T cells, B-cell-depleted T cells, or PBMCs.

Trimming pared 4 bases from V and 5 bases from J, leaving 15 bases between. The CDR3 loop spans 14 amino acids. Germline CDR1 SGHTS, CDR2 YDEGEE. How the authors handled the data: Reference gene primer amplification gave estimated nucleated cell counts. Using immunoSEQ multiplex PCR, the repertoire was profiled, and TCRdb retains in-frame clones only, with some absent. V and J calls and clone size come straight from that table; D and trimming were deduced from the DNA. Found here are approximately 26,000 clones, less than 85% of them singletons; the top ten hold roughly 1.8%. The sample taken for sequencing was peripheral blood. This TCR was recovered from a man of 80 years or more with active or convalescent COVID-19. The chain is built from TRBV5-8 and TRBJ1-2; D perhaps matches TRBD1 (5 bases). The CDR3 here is CASSRLPGGYGYTF. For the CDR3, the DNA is TGTGCCAGCAGCCGACTGCCGGGGGGATATGGCTACACCTTC.